This T cell receptor beta chain was obtained from a study of CD8+ T cells in alopecia areata. Study observations and caveats: Scalp sample data also include resident alphabeta T cells from normal skin.

This clone was seen only a few times. The antigen remains unidentified. CDR1 and CDR2 (germline): SQVTM, ANQGSEA. Deletions cut 4 bases from V and 0 bases from J, with 21 bases between. The CDR3 has 17 amino acids. After isolation, RNA underwent reverse transcription to generate cDNA as the sequencing template. Clones were sequenced by immunoSEQ multiplex PCR, and TCRdb holds only the in-frame ones, with some missing. Among around 120,000 clones listed, 45% to 50% were seen once. The chain uses TRBV29-1 and TRBJ2-5; D assignment may be TRBD1 or TRBD2 (5 bases each). Specimen: NKG2D-low CD8+ T cells sorted from blood. This TCR was recovered from a human donor with alopecia areata. CDR3 in amino acids: CSVGAGPTRGDQETQYF. DNA of the CDR3: TGCAGCGTTGGCGCAGGGCCAACCCGAGGGGACCAAGAGACCCAGTACTTC.